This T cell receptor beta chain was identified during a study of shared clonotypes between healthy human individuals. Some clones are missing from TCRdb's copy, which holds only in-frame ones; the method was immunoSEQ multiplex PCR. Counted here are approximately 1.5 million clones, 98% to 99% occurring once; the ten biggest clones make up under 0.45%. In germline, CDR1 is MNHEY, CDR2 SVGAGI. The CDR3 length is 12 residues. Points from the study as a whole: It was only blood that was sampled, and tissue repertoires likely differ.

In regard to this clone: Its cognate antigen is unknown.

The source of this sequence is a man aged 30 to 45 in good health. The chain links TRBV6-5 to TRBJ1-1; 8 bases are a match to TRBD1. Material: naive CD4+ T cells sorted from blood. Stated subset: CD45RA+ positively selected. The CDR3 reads CVSRTGSTEAFF. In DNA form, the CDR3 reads TGTGTCTCGCGGACAGGGAGTACTGAAGCTTTCTTT.